These 10 T cell receptor beta chains were all obtained from the same sample, sequenced in a study of T cells generated in artificial thymic organoids. TCRalpha and TCRbeta libraries were amplified separately by semi-nested PCR with TRAC or TRBC reverse primers. A single record per CDR3 protein comes from TCRdb applying MiXCR to the 5' RACE reads. The sample holds some 2,500 distinct CDR3 sequences, about 11% seen once. Sequencing was done on a sample of naive CD8+ T cells from the thymus. Subset here: CD3+TCRalphabeta+CD8SP T cells; for blood, CD45RO-CCR7+ naive CD8+ T cells. These receptors were taken from a human donor who gave cord blood stem cells for thymic organoid culture, a cardiac surgery patient who gave postnatal thymus, or a blood donor (not recorded which).

By sample share, this clonotype is medium-sized. This sequence joins TRBV10-3 and TRBJ2-7; 12 bases are shared with TRBD2. J gave up 7 bases and V 2 bases, and 6 bases lay outside the gene matches. This CDR3 has 15 amino acids. CDR1 and CDR2 from the germline V gene are ENHRY and SYGVKD. The CDR3 DNA reads TGTGCCATCAGTGAGCCAACTAGCGGGAGGTCGGAGCAGTACTTC. This encodes CAISEPTSGRSEQYF.

CDR3 bases: TGTGCCAGCGAATTCCTAGCGGAGGGGCGGTCGGAGACCCAGTACTTC. As protein: CASEFLAEGRSETQYF. The chain carries TRBV6-1 and TRBJ2-5, with 7 bases fitting TRBD2. This CDR3 has 16 amino acids. The J segment lost 5 bases and the V segment lost 8 bases, leaving 17 bases of the junction unmatched. Germline CDR1 is MNHNS and CDR2 is SASEGT.

This clonotype rates as medium-sized. The chain couples TRBV5-1 to TRBJ2-6, with TRBD2 matching 7 bases. Germline CDR1 reads SGHRS; CDR2 reads YFSETQ. This CDR3 is built from 14 residues. The V segment lost 7 bases and the J segment 4 bases; nucleotides outside the gene matches: 5. The CDR3 loop is CASGRGTGANVLTF. CDR3 coding DNA: TGCGCCAGCGGGAGGGGTACCGGGGCCAACGTCCTGACTTTC.

This clonotype was seen only a few times. V is TRBV12-3 or TRBV12-4 and J is TRBJ1-3; TRBD1 might be the D (5 bases). V was pared by 5 bases and J by 4 bases, with 12 bases between. This CDR3 region has 14 residues. CDR3 in DNA: TGTGCCAGCAGTGCCCGGGGCACGGGAAACACCATATATTTT. This translates into CASSARGTGNTIYF.

By share, this clonotype counts as medium-sized (0.01 to 0.1%). V and J are TRBV4-1 and TRBJ1-1, with D hard to call. Germline CDR1 is MGHRA and CDR2 is YSYEKL. CDR3 length equals 17 residues. V lost 2 bases and J 5 bases, leaving 21 bases between the germline ends. The CDR3 DNA reads as TGCGCCAGCAGCCAACGACCGGTGGCCGCGGTGGGAACTGAAGCTTTCTTT. Protein product: CASSQRPVAAVGTEAFF.

This clonotype is termed medium-sized. This chain connects TRBV27 to TRBJ1-2; TRBD1 aligns across 7 bases. There are 14 residues in the CDR3. Germline V gene sequence: CDR1 MNHEY, CDR2 SMNVEV (reference sequence). Trimming removed 6 bases from V and 4 bases from J; junction bases left unmatched: 8. The CDR3 protein is CASSQTGQGYGYTF. CDR3 bases: TGTGCCAGCAGCCAGACAGGGCAGGGCTATGGCTACACCTTC.

This chain connects TRBV9 to TRBJ2-1; TRBD2 is a possible D gene (7 bases). Germline V CDR1 and CDR2: SGDLS, YYNGEE. This CDR3 is 16 amino acids long. The V end lost 0 bases, the J end lost 4 bases, and 14 bases lay between the germline ends. CDR3 DNA sequence: TGTGCCAGCAGCGTAGGAGGAGGGGGGGCTTACAATGAGCAGTTCTTC. It translates to CASSVGGGGAYNEQFF.

A word on this clonotype: The junction does not match germline at one end; this may be a read error. The rearrangement uses TRBV18 and TRBJ2-3; D is unclear. The CDR3 loop spans 13 amino acids. The germline V gene encodes CDR1 KGHSH and CDR2 LQKENI. The chain's CDR3 is CASSPASTDTQYF. The CDR3 DNA reads TGTGCCAGCTCACCAGCGAGCACAGATACACAGTATTTT.

This clonotype is medium-sized within its sample. V is TRBV7-9 and J is TRBJ1-2; D remains unclear. The CDR3 loop spans 13 amino acids. Per germline, CDR1 SEHNR and CDR2 FQNEAQ (reference sequence). Deletions cut 5 bases from V and 1 base from J, with 8 bases between. CDR3 nucleotides: TGTGCCAGCAGCAAGGGCGTTAACTATGGCTACACCTTC. Residues: CASSKGVNYGYTF.

By share of the sample, this clonotype is medium-sized. The gene calls are TRBV27 and TRBJ1-3; 8 positions match TRBD1. The CDR3 is 15 residues long. The trim removed 8 bases at V and 0 bases at J, leaving 6 bases unmatched. Looked up from germline, CDR1 is MNHEY and CDR2 is SMNVEV (reference sequence). The CDR3 protein is CASADRGYSGNTIYF. CDR3 DNA sequence: TGTGCCAGCGCTGACAGGGGATACTCTGGAAACACCATATATTTT.